A selection of T cell receptor beta chains follows, all from one sample in a study of CD4 and CD8 cells across lung adenocarcinoma regions. MiXCR was run by TCRdb on the PCR reads, yielding one entry per CDR3 protein. Of 16,000 or so distinct CDR3 sequences in the sample, roughly 51% were seen once. Sequenced material: CD8+ T cells from the center of a lung tumor. The receptor set was obtained from a female donor with lung adenocarcinoma. The CD4 and CD8 labels of this study may be unreliable. The CDR3 runs from the conserved cysteine through the conserved F or W. A D gene is named only where the DNA matches it firmly. The size of a clone is reported for some rows only, either as once, few or many, or as a class for expanded clones.

>TRBV4-1|NA|NA|TRBJ2-3
CASSQAGGGGRGPDTQYF
TGCGCCAGCAGCCAAGCGGGCGGCGGGGGCCGAGGCCCAGATACCCAGTATTTC
>TRBV4-1|NA|TRBD2|TRBJ2-4
CASSQDAPGLAAGLGAKNMQYF
TGCGCCAGCAGCCAAGATGCGCCGGGACTAGCGGCGGGGCTGGGAGCCAAAAACATGCAGTACTTC
>TRBV27|many|NA|TRBJ1-6
CASSSYNSPLHF
TGTGCCAGCAGTTCATATAATTCACCCCTCCACTTT
>TRBV10-1|NA|TRBD1|TRBJ2-7
CGSRGLTGKDTQYF
TGCGGCAGCAGGGGGTTGACTGGCAAAGATACGCAGTACTTC
>TRBV10-1|medium-sized|NA|TRBJ2-1
CASSNSYNEQFF
TGCGCCAGCAGTAACAGCTACAATGAGCAGTTCTTC
>TRBV6-4|NA|TRBD2|TRBJ2-4
CASSDGAGGDKNTQYF
TGTGCCAGCAGTGACGGTGCGGGGGGAGACAAAAACACTCAGTACTTC
>TRBV7-6|NA|TRBD2|TRBJ2-7
CASSLGLAGAYEQYF
TGTGCCAGCAGCTTAGGGCTAGCGGGAGCCTACGAGCAGTACTTC
>TRBV6-1|NA|NA|TRBJ2-4
CASRATGHRAKDMQYF
TGTGCCAGCCGCGCTACGGGGCACCGAGCCAAAGATATGCAGTATTTC
>TRBV27|few|TRBD2|TRBJ2-1
CASSSLPGLRSEQFF
TGTGCCAGCAGTTCTCTGCCGGGACTAAGATCTGAGCAGTTCTTC
>TRBV6-1|NA|NA|TRBJ2-3
CAGSGGLDQETQYF
TGTGCGGGCAGTGGGGGACTTGACCAAGAGACCCAGTACTTT
>TRBV7-2|many|TRBD2|TRBJ2-1
CASSPTGGGAHNEQFF
TGTGCCAGCAGCCCGACGGGAGGGGGGGCGCATAATGAGCAGTTCTTC
>TRBV10-2|NA|NA|TRBJ2-5
CASSEPGPEASQLF
TGCGCCAGCAGTGAGCCGGGGCCCGAAGCGTCCCAGCTCTTC
>TRBV6-1|NA|NA|TRBJ2-3
CASSELRGETQYF
TGTGCCAGCAGTGAATTGAGGGGTGAGACGCAGTATTTT
>TRBV6-1|NA|NA|TRBJ2-3
CASSEATGTEAQYF
TGTGCCAGCAGTGAGGCTACAGGCACCGAGGCGCAGTATTTT
>TRBV3-1|many|TRBD2|TRBJ2-1
CASSQTSGGEQFF
TGTGCCAGCAGCCAAACTAGCGGGGGTGAGCAGTTCTTC
>TRBV7-2|once|TRBD1|TRBJ2-1
CASSRTGGNEQFF
TGTGCCAGCAGCCGGACAGGGGGCAATGAGCAGTTCTTC
>TRBV10-2|few|NA|TRBJ2-3
CASGARDTQYF
TGCGCCAGCGGAGCCCGGGATACGCAGTATTTT
>TRBV6-1|many|NA|TRBJ2-1
CASSVVMGLDEQFF
TGTGCCAGCAGTGTGGTTATGGGGTTAGATGAGCAGTTCTTC
>TRBV9|NA|NA|TRBJ2-2
CASSVGISSNTGELFF
TGTGCCAGCAGCGTAGGTATCAGTTCGAACACCGGGGAGCTGTTTTTT
>TRBV6-1|NA|NA|TRBJ2-3
CAGSAGQTTETQYF
TGTGCGGGCAGTGCAGGCCAGACCACAGAGACGCAGTATTTT
>TRBV27|NA|NA|TRBJ2-1
CASSAGTNIQFF
TGTGCCAGCAGCGCAGGGACGAACATTCAGTTCTTC
>TRBV3-1|NA|NA|TRBJ2-2
CASSRQAGDILGTGELFF
TGTGCCAGCAGCCGACAAGCTGGGGACATTCTCGGTACCGGGGAGCTGTTTTTT
>TRBV10-1|NA|NA|TRBJ2-7
CASSESIDGTRLYEQYF
TGCGCCAGCAGTGAGTCAATCGACGGAACCCGCCTCTACGAGCAGTACTTC
>TRBV7-2|few|TRBD1|TRBJ2-1
CASSQGQARFF
TGTGCCAGCAGCCAAGGACAGGCAAGGTTCTTC
>TRBV6-1|NA|NA|TRBJ1-6
CASSLGGRSPLHF
TGTGCCAGCAGCCTAGGGGGTAGGTCACCCCTCCACTTT
>TRBV25-1|medium-sized|NA|TRBJ2-1
CASRWRNEQFF
TGTGCCAGCAGGTGGAGGAATGAGCAGTTCTTC
>TRBV6-1|NA|TRBD2|TRBJ2-3
CASSPSRGGTDTQYF
TGTGCCAGCAGTCCGAGCCGGGGGGGCACAGATACGCAGTACTTT
>TRBV6-1|once|NA|TRBJ2-4
CASSEVLGGRQEGIQYF
TGTGCCAGCAGTGAGGTGCTGGGGGGGCGACAAGAAGGGATCCAGTACTTC
>TRBV11-2|NA|NA|TRBJ1-2
CASSLERAGDRSYTF
TGTGCCAGCAGCTTAGAGCGGGCAGGGGATCGTAGCTACACCTTC
>TRBV20-1|NA|TRBD1|TRBJ2-3
CSAGDSDRGLKNTQYF
TGCAGTGCAGGAGACTCGGACAGGGGGTTAAAGAATACGCAGTATTTT
>TRBV6-5|NA|TRBD1|TRBJ2-2
CASIIRDRGTGELFF
TGTGCCAGCATTATCCGGGACAGGGGCACCGGGGAGCTGTTTTTT
>TRBV14|NA|NA|TRBJ2-6
CASSQGGQGANVLTF
TGTGCCAGCAGCCAAGGGGGGCAGGGGGCCAACGTCCTGACTTTC
>TRBV6-1|NA|TRBD1|TRBJ2-3
CASSPRGHPTTDTQYF
TGTGCCAGCAGTCCCAGGGGGCACCCAACCACAGATACTCAGTACTTT
>TRBV6-1|NA|NA|TRBJ2-7
CAGGRRGGGLDTQYF
TGTGCCGGGGGTCGGAGGGGCGGGGGCCTAGATACGCAGTACTTC
>TRBV29-1|NA|NA|TRBJ2-1
CSVEDKQGDEQFF
TGCAGCGTTGAAGACAAACAGGGAGATGAGCAGTTCTTC
>TRBV9|once|NA|TRBJ2-5
CGGGVGGRDQETQYF
TGTGGCGGGGGCGTAGGGGGCCGGGACCAAGAGACCCAGTACTTC
>TRBV4-1|NA|TRBD2|TRBJ2-5
CASSQADGGGGSPETQYF
TGCGCCAGCAGCCAAGCGGACGGGGGGGGGGGAAGCCCAGAGACGCAGTACTTT
>TRBV27|once|TRBD2|TRBJ2-3
CASKRSGGTDIQYF
TGTGCCAGCAAGCGAAGCGGGGGCACAGACATTCAGTACTTT
>TRBV6-1|many|TRBD1|TRBJ1-4
CASTTGGTNEKLFF
TGTGCCAGCACAACAGGGGGCACTAATGAAAAACTGTTTTTT
>TRBV6-1|NA|NA|TRBJ1-1
CASRMRYMNTESIF
TGTGCCAGCCGAATGCGTTACATGAACACTGAATCTATCTTC
>TRBV6-1|few|NA|TRBJ2-5
CASSAGLGGRDQETQYF
TGTGCCAGCAGTGCGGGGCTCGGGGGCCGTGACCAAGAGACCCAGTACTTC
>TRBV6-5|NA|NA|TRBJ1-2
CASSYSGEANYGYTF
TGTGCCAGCAGTTACTCGGGGGAGGCGAACTATGGCTACACCTTC
>TRBV6-1|NA|TRBD2|TRBJ2-7
CASSEATSGAYEQYF
TGTGCCAGCAGTGAAGCGACTAGCGGGGCCTACGAGCAGTACTTC
>TRBV20-1|many|TRBD2|TRBJ2-1
CSARERGYAYNEQFF
TGCAGTGCTAGGGAGCGGGGGTACGCCTACAATGAGCAGTTCTTC
>TRBV10-1|NA|TRBD2|TRBJ2-7
CASRDSGGYAKNTQYF
TGCGCCAGCAGGGATAGCGGGGGGTATGCCAAAAACACGCAGTACTTC
>TRBV6-1|NA|TRBD2|TRBJ2-4
CACSLSGLPAKDTQYF
TGTGCGTGCAGTCTTAGCGGGCTGCCAGCCAAAGATACTCAGTACTTT
>TRBV6-1|few|NA|TRBJ2-1
CASMGWRGYEQFF
TGTGCCAGCATGGGATGGAGGGGTTATGAGCAGTTCTTC
>TRBV7-8|medium-sized|NA|TRBJ1-2
CASSLGGGMSYGYTF
TGTGCCAGCAGCTTAGGTGGGGGGATGAGCTATGGCTACACCTTC
>TRBV6-4|NA|NA|TRBJ1-2
CASRDTGGGYTF
TGTGCCAGCAGAGACACAGGCGGGGGCTACACCTTC
>TRBV6-5|few|NA|TRBJ2-3
CASSYSFTASSTDTQYF
TGTGCCAGCAGTTACTCGTTCACAGCCAGTAGCACAGATACGCAGTATTTT
>TRBV6-1|NA|NA|TRBJ2-4
CASSGGLAKNIQYF
TGTGCCAGCAGTGGAGGGTTAGCCAAAAACATTCAGTACTTC
>TRBV10-1|NA|NA|TRBJ2-7
CASSDPGPAGSYEQYF
TGCGCCAGCAGTGACCCGGGCCCAGCGGGCTCCTACGAGCAGTACTTC
>TRBV6-5|NA|TRBD1|TRBJ2-3
CASSWQGDLGTDTQYF
TGTGCCAGCAGTTGGCAGGGGGATCTGGGCACAGATACGCAGTATTTT
>TRBV4-1|NA|TRBD2|TRBJ2-4
CASSQDAPGRAGGRGGTDTQYF
TGCGCCAGCAGCCAAGATGCGCCGGGACGAGCGGGGGGGCGGGGAGGAACAGATACTCAGTACTTC
>TRBV6-1|few|TRBD2|TRBJ2-3
CASSEDTGGATDTQYF
TGTGCCAGCAGTGAAGACACGGGAGGGGCGACAGATACGCAGTATTTT
>TRBV27|few|TRBD2|TRBJ2-5
CASSFWGSGRVQETQYF
TGTGCCAGCAGTTTTTGGGGTAGCGGGAGAGTACAAGAGACCCAGTACTTC
>TRBV15|many|NA|TRBJ2-1
CATSRDPARWDEQFF
TGTGCCACCAGCAGAGATCCAGCGAGGTGGGATGAGCAGTTCTTC
>TRBV15|many|NA|TRBJ1-1
CATSKQGGNTEAFF
TGTGCCACCAGCAAGCAGGGTGGGAACACTGAAGCTTTCTTT
>TRBV30|NA|NA|TRBJ1-1
CAWSVPGEGGEAFF
TGTGCCTGGAGTGTACCAGGGGAGGGAGGTGAAGCTTTCTTT
>TRBV6-1|NA|NA|TRBJ2-7
CASSELPGPKQYF
TGTGCCAGCAGTGAACTCCCGGGACCAAAGCAGTACTTC